The 17 T cell receptor beta chains listed next were all sequenced from one sample in a study of blood T cell repertoires in COVID-19. Here immunoSEQ multiplex PCR was the method, and the copy in TCRdb shows in-frame clones only, minus some. The sample shows roughly 260,000 clones, around 90% of them seen only once. The sample consisted of PBMCs or T cells enriched from blood (not recorded which). All receptors derive from a human donor in a cohort exposed to, infected with or recovered from COVID-19 (not recorded which). The donor label of this sample is uncertain.

This sequence joins TRBV5-1 and TRBJ2-1; tentative D call: TRBD2 (7 bases). V was cut by 4 bases and J by 6 bases, with 20 bases left in between. The germline V gene encodes CDR1 SGHRS and CDR2 YFSETQ. The CDR3 sequence is 16 residues long. This chain's CDR3 is CASSPFGGGALNEQFF. CDR3 sequence (DNA): TGCGCCAGCAGCCCCTTCGGTGGGGGGGCTCTCAATGAGCAGTTCTTC.

The chain combines TRBV23-1 with TRBJ1-6; 9 bases are shared with TRBD1. TRBV23-1 qualifies as an ORF whose function is uncertain. There are 17 residues in the CDR3. The J segment lost 7 bases and the V segment lost 11 bases, leaving 18 bases of the junction unmatched. The CDR3 reads CACSSGGDRAMNSPLHF. The CDR3 nucleotides are TGCGCCTGTTCTTCCGGCGGGGACAGGGCGATGAATTCACCCCTCCACTTT.

The V gene is TRBV28, the J gene TRBJ1-5; the match to TRBD1 covers 7 bases. Germline V CDR1 and CDR2: MDHEN, SYDVKM. The V gene end was trimmed by 4 bases and the J gene end by 4 bases; junction bases not matched to a gene: 4. This CDR3 has 14 amino acids. CDR3 residues: CASSSGTVNQPQHF. For the CDR3, the DNA is TGTGCCAGCAGTTCCGGGACAGTTAATCAGCCCCAGCATTTT.

This clone was recorded only once. This sequence joins TRBV5-6 and TRBJ1-2; tentative D call: TRBD1 (5 bases). Trimming took off 2 bases at V and 3 bases at J, with 14 bases between the two ends. The CDR3 runs to 15 residues. The V gene's germline CDR1 is SGHDT and CDR2 YYEEEE. CDR3: CASSLVRVGDYGYTF. The CDR3 nucleotides are TGTGCCAGCAGCTTAGTCAGGGTAGGGGACTATGGCTACACCTTC.

In this sample, this clone turned up once. This rearrangement joins TRBV5-1 to TRBJ2-2, with 7 positions matching TRBD1. The V segment lost 1 base and the J segment 0 bases; nucleotides outside the gene matches: 6. The CDR3 length is 17 residues. The germline gives CDR1 SGHRS, CDR2 YFSETQ. CDR3 bases: TGCGCCAGCAGCTTGAGGCCGACAGGGACGAACACCGGGGAGCTGTTTTTT. Encoded protein: CASSLRPTGTNTGELFF.

This clone turned up a few times. The rearrangement links TRBV10-3 to TRBJ1-4; D uncertain. V lost 2 bases to trimming and J lost 7 bases, with 5 bases between them. Germline values: CDR1 ENHRY, CDR2 SYGVKD. This CDR3 comprises 12 residues. The CDR3 sequence is CAISEQAEKLFF. The CDR3 nucleotides are TGTGCCATCAGTGAGCAGGCTGAAAAACTGTTTTTT.

This clone occurred a few times. Here the CDR3 reads CASSSGVWGWDVDNQPQHF. The CDR3 region has the DNA TGTGCCAGCAGCTCGGGGGTGTGGGGATGGGACGTAGACAATCAGCCCCAGCATTTT. This chain uses TRBV5-8 with TRBJ1-5, with D possibly being TRBD1 (5 bases). The germline V gene encodes CDR1 SGHTS and CDR2 YDEGEE. V was cut by 3 bases and J by 3 bases, with 25 bases left in between. The CDR3 contains 19 residues. The variable domain in full, completed from reference TRBV5-8 and TRBJ1-5, reads EAGVTQSPTHLIKTRGQQATLRCSPISGHTSVYWYQQALGLGLQFLLWYDEGEERNRGNFPPRFSGRQFPNYSSELNVNALELEDSALYLCASSSGVWGWDVDNQPQHFGDGTRLSIL.

The chain employs TRBV2 and TRBJ1-1; no reliable D call. Germline values: CDR1 SNHLY, CDR2 FYNNEI. The CDR3 spans 11 residues. With 10 bases removed from V and 3 bases from J, the gap between germline ends came to 9 bases. This CDR3 reads CATREDTEAFF. The CDR3 DNA sequence: TGTGCCACCCGGGAGGACACTGAAGCTTTCTTT.

The chain combines TRBV19 with TRBJ2-7; TRBD1 matches at 8 bases. Germline CDR1 is LNHDA and CDR2 is SQIVND (reference sequence). CDR3 size: 14 residues. V dropped 6 bases and J dropped 4; count of bases not matched to a gene: 8. The CDR3 DNA follows: TGTGCCAGTAGCCTCAGGACAGGGCCATACGAGCAGTACTTC. Translated, it gives CASSLRTGPYEQYF.

This clone came up once. This chain connects TRBV7-8 to TRBJ1-2; unclear D gene. The CDR3 consists of 14 residues. Germline V gene lookup returns CDR1 SGHVS and CDR2 FQNEAQ. V was trimmed by 3 bases and J by 0 bases, leaving 8 bases between them. The CDR3, as DNA: TGTGCCAGCAGCTTGACAAGAACTAACTATGGCTACACCTTC. Translating it yields CASSLTRTNYGYTF.

This clone has a handful of counts. V is TRBV7-2 and J is TRBJ2-5, with 15 nucleotides matching TRBD2. The CDR3 totals 19 residues. V was pared by 6 bases and J by 4 bases, with 15 bases of the junction left unmatched. CDR1 and CDR2 from the germline V gene are SGHTA and FQGNSA. This CDR3 is CASRKSRTSGGAEGETQYF. The CDR3 region has the DNA TGTGCCAGCAGGAAATCTCGGACTAGCGGGGGGGCCGAGGGAGAGACCCAGTACTTC. Full variable domain (remainder filled in from reference TRBV7-2 and TRBJ2-5): GAGVSQSPSNKVTEKGKDVELRCDPISGHTALYWYRQSLGQGLEFLIYFQGNSAPDKSGLPSDRFSAERTGGSVSTLTIQRTQQEDSAVYLCASRKSRTSGGAEGETQYFGPGTRLLVL.

The chain employs TRBV9 and TRBJ1-1; D perhaps matches TRBD1 (6 bases). Germline-derived CDR1 and CDR2 are SGDLS and YYNGEE. Trimming stripped 3 bases from V and 1 base from J, with 10 bases between. This CDR3 contains 14 residues. The CDR3, as DNA: TGTGCCAGCAGCGAACAGACAGGGAACACTGAAGCTTTCTTT. This codes for CASSEQTGNTEAFF.

The chain joins TRBV9 to TRBJ1-3; D is undetermined. V was trimmed by 3 bases and J by 0 bases, leaving 7 bases between them. This CDR3 has 14 residues. Germline loops: CDR1 SGDLS, CDR2 YYNGEE. CDR3 protein: CASSEEVSGNTIYF. The CDR3, as DNA: TGTGCCAGCAGCGAGGAGGTCTCTGGAAACACCATATATTTT. The full variable domain, in which reference TRBV9 and TRBJ1-3 provide the parts outside the CDR3, is DSGVTQTPKHLITATGQRVTLRCSPRSGDLSVYWYQQSLDQGLQFLIQYYNGEERAKGNILERFSAQQFPDLHSELNLSSLELGDSALYFCASSEEVSGNTIYFGEGSWLTVV.

The chain couples TRBV28 to TRBJ2-1, with 16 positions matching TRBD2. Germline lookup yields CDR1 MDHEN and CDR2 SYDVKM. V shed 3 bases and J 3 bases; nucleotides not matched to a gene: 2. The CDR3 covers 17 residues. The CDR3 loop reads CASSLGLAGGLYNEQFF. The CDR3 region has the DNA TGTGCCAGCAGTTTGGGACTAGCGGGGGGGCTCTACAATGAGCAGTTCTTC.

This rearrangement joins TRBV3-1 (or the pseudogene TRBV3-2) to TRBJ1-2; weak D call: TRBD1 (5 bases). Germline V gene sequence: CDR1 LGHDT, CDR2 YNNKEL (reference sequence). Trimming left V 4 bases short and J 4 bases short, with 16 bases between. The CDR3 runs 15 residues. Here the CDR3 DNA reads TGTGCCAGCAGCCCACAGGACAAGTATTGCTATGGCTACACCTTC. It encodes CASSPQDKYCYGYTF.

This sequence joins TRBV7-6 and TRBJ1-5; unclear D gene. This CDR3 contains 12 residues. Between the trimmed V and J ends, which lost 2 bases and 9 bases, there was a span of 8 bases. CDR1 is SGHVS and CDR2 is FNYEAQ in the germline V gene. Here the CDR3 reads CASSLSGPPQHF. The CDR3 DNA is TGTGCCAGCAGCTTAAGCGGACCGCCCCAGCATTTT.

The sample holds one count of this clone. V usage is TRBV6-1 and J usage is TRBJ1-2, with TRBD1 as a possible D gene (5 bases). The CDR3 totals 14 residues. Germline-derived CDR1 and CDR2 are MNHNS and SASEGT. The ends were cut back, 2 bases at V and 7 bases at J, with 14 bases in the middle. The CDR3 spells CASSERGGEAGYTF. Here the CDR3 DNA reads TGTGCCAGCAGTGAACGTGGGGGGGAGGCTGGCTACACCTTC.